A selection of T cell receptor beta chains follows, all from one sample in a study of blood T cell repertoires in COVID-19. TCRdb's table, derived via immunoSEQ multiplex PCR, lists solely in-frame clones and lacks some. In the table there are 56,000 or so clones, around 92% of which are singletons. The sequencing sample was made of peripheral blood. These receptors originate from a human donor in a cohort sampled during active COVID-19. The CDR3 runs from the conserved cysteine through the conserved F or W. Fields, in order: CDR3 DNA, CDR3 protein, J gene, clone size, V gene, D gene. A D gene is named only where the DNA matches it firmly. The size entry is marked missing in some rows and otherwise reads once, few, many or a size class.

CDR3nt: TGCGCCAGCCATCGAACAGGGGCGGTAGGTGAAAAACTGTTTTTT
CDR3aa: CASHRTGAVGEKLFF
j_gene: TRBJ1-4
abundance: -
v_gene: TRBV4-1
d_gene: TRBD1

CDR3nt: TGTGCCAGCAGCTTAGAGGGGGATACGCAGTATTTT
CDR3aa: CASSLEGDTQYF
j_gene: TRBJ2-3
abundance: -
v_gene: TRBV7-8
d_gene: -

CDR3nt: TGTGCCAGCAGCTTAGCGCGGGGGCGGAGGACTAATGAAAAACTGTTTTTT
CDR3aa: CASSLARGRRTNEKLFF
j_gene: TRBJ1-4
abundance: -
v_gene: TRBV7-9
d_gene: -

CDR3nt: TGTGCCATCCAGGACAGGGTGACAGATACGCAGTATTTT
CDR3aa: CAIQDRVTDTQYF
j_gene: TRBJ2-3
abundance: -
v_gene: TRBV10-3
d_gene: TRBD1

CDR3nt: TGTGCCAGCAGCCTCGGGACTAGCGGGACTGCAGATACGCAGTATTTT
CDR3aa: CASSLGTSGTADTQYF
j_gene: TRBJ2-3
abundance: -
v_gene: TRBV7-9
d_gene: TRBD2

CDR3nt: TGTGCCTGGACCAAGTGGCAGGGGCCTAACTATGGCTACACCTTC
CDR3aa: CAWTKWQGPNYGYTF
j_gene: TRBJ1-2
abundance: -
v_gene: TRBV30
d_gene: -

CDR3nt: TGTGCCAGCAGAGGGACAGAGAACAATGAGCAGTTCTTC
CDR3aa: CASRGTENNEQFF
j_gene: TRBJ2-1
abundance: -
v_gene: TRBV12-3/TRBV12-4
d_gene: TRBD1

CDR3nt: TGTGCCAGCAGCCTGGGAGGGAACGGCTATGGCTACACCTTC
CDR3aa: CASSLGGNGYGYTF
j_gene: TRBJ1-2
abundance: -
v_gene: TRBV7-9
d_gene: -

CDR3nt: TGTGCCATCAGTGAGAGAGGTCTAGCGATTGAGCAGTTCTTC
CDR3aa: CAISERGLAIEQFF
j_gene: TRBJ2-1
abundance: -
v_gene: TRBV10-3
d_gene: -

CDR3nt: TGTGCCAGCAGCTTCCAGCTAGGGCGGGAAGATACGCAGTATTTT
CDR3aa: CASSFQLGREDTQYF
j_gene: TRBJ2-3
abundance: -
v_gene: TRBV7-8
d_gene: -

CDR3nt: TGCGCCAGCAGCTTGGGGACCGGGACTAGCTTGAATACGCAGTATTTT
CDR3aa: CASSLGTGTSLNTQYF
j_gene: TRBJ2-3
abundance: -
v_gene: TRBV5-1
d_gene: TRBD2

CDR3nt: TGTGCCAGCAGTTTATTGTCAGGGGCCGGGGAGCTGTTTTTT
CDR3aa: CASSLLSGAGELFF
j_gene: TRBJ2-2
abundance: -
v_gene: TRBV27
d_gene: -

CDR3nt: TGTGCCAGCAGAGACCCGGGGCAGCCCCAGCATTTT
CDR3aa: CASRDPGQPQHF
j_gene: TRBJ1-5
abundance: few
v_gene: TRBV6-5
d_gene: -

CDR3nt: TGCGCCAGCAGCTTAACGTCCCAGGGTGAGCAGTTCTTC
CDR3aa: CASSLTSQGEQFF
j_gene: TRBJ2-1
abundance: -
v_gene: TRBV5-1
d_gene: -

CDR3nt: TGTGCCAGCAGCGTAGAGGGGGATGGCTACACCTTC
CDR3aa: CASSVEGDGYTF
j_gene: TRBJ1-2
abundance: -
v_gene: TRBV9
d_gene: -

CDR3nt: TGTGCCAGCAGCTCGCGAACAGGAGACTATGGCTACACCTTC
CDR3aa: CASSSRTGDYGYTF
j_gene: TRBJ1-2
abundance: once
v_gene: TRBV11-2
d_gene: -

CDR3nt: TGTGCCAGTAGTCTCCGGGACAGGGATTATGGCTACACCTTC
CDR3aa: CASSLRDRDYGYTF
j_gene: TRBJ1-2
abundance: -
v_gene: TRBV19
d_gene: TRBD1

CDR3nt: TGTGCCAGCAGCTCCCAGGGGGCCACAGATACGCAGTATTTT
CDR3aa: CASSSQGATDTQYF
j_gene: TRBJ2-3
abundance: once
v_gene: TRBV7-2
d_gene: TRBD1

CDR3nt: TGTGCCAGCAGCTTGCCCCCAGGGCCCTATGGCTACACCTTC
CDR3aa: CASSLPPGPYGYTF
j_gene: TRBJ1-2
abundance: -
v_gene: TRBV5-6
d_gene: -

CDR3nt: TGCGCCAGCAGCTTGCCCCTGGCGGGTCAAGAGACCCAGTACTTC
CDR3aa: CASSLPLAGQETQYF
j_gene: TRBJ2-5
abundance: -
v_gene: TRBV5-1
d_gene: -

CDR3nt: TGTGCCAGCAGTCGACAGGGTACTAACTATGGCTACACCTTC
CDR3aa: CASSRQGTNYGYTF
j_gene: TRBJ1-2
abundance: -
v_gene: TRBV6-2/TRBV6-3
d_gene: TRBD1

CDR3nt: TGTGCCAGCAGTCCACTAGCAAGAACCTACGAGCAGTACTTC
CDR3aa: CASSPLARTYEQYF
j_gene: TRBJ2-7
abundance: once
v_gene: TRBV6-2/TRBV6-3
d_gene: -

CDR3nt: TGTGCCAGCAGCTACACAGGGGACTGGGTCAATGAGCAGTTCTTC
CDR3aa: CASSYTGDWVNEQFF
j_gene: TRBJ2-1
abundance: -
v_gene: TRBV7-2
d_gene: -

CDR3nt: TGTGCCTGGAGCCCGTGGTATAATACGGGAATTCAGTACTTC
CDR3aa: CAWSPWYNTGIQYF
j_gene: TRBJ2-4
abundance: few
v_gene: TRBV30
d_gene: -

CDR3nt: TGTGCCAGTAGTATAGTATTGGCCCTTGAGGTGGGCTACACCTTC
CDR3aa: CASSIVLALEVGYTF
j_gene: TRBJ1-2
abundance: -
v_gene: TRBV19
d_gene: -

CDR3nt: TGTGCCAGCAGCTTAGCGGGCCTAGCTCTCTACGAGCAGTACTTC
CDR3aa: CASSLAGLALYEQYF
j_gene: TRBJ2-7
abundance: -
v_gene: TRBV7-2
d_gene: -

CDR3nt: TGCGCCAGCAGCTTTCTAGCGGGCTACGACAATGAGCAGTTCTTC
CDR3aa: CASSFLAGYDNEQFF
j_gene: TRBJ2-1
abundance: once
v_gene: TRBV5-1
d_gene: TRBD2